The clone carrying this T cell receptor beta chain was counted only a few times. These data come from a study of blood T cell repertoires in COVID-19. About the research overall: Spain, Italy and the United States supplied samples that represented acute and convalescent COVID-19. Sample material is recorded as cDNA or gDNA derived from T cells, B-cell-depleted T cells, or PBMCs.

Recruited during active infection, patients (from Seattle) were subsequently followed longitudinally. Authors' processing steps: Amplification from reference gene primers served as the basis for estimated nucleated cell counts. Assay: immunoSEQ multiplex PCR; the TCRdb copy retains only in-frame clones and omits some. V and J calls and clone size come straight from that table; D and trimming were deduced from the DNA. Of 100,000 to 150,000 clones in the sample, approximately 90% were seen once. CDR1 MDHEN and CDR2 SYDVKM come from the germline V gene. This CDR3 region has 16 residues. V shed 2 bases, J shed 4 bases, and the junction held 8 bases outside the gene matches.

The chain couples TRBV28 to TRBJ1-1; 9 bases align to TRBD1. This clonotype originated in a man aged 60-69 years with COVID-19, enrolled during active disease. Sequencing input: peripheral blood. In nucleotides, the CDR3 is TGTGCCAGCAGTTTAGGGACAGGGTCCGTGGGCACTGAAGCTTTCTTT. This encodes CASSLGTGSVGTEAFF. Full variable domain (outside the CDR3, taken from reference TRBV28 and TRBJ1-1): DVKVTQSSRYLVKRTGEKVFLECVQDMDHENMFWYRQDPGLGLRLIYFSYDVKMKEKGDIPEGYSVSREKKERFSLILESASTNQTSMYLCASSLGTGSVGTEAFFGQGTRLTVV.